The 10 T cell receptor beta chains listed next were all sequenced from one sample in a study of blood T cell repertoires in COVID-19 (TCRdb year 2020). Library prep was done by the immunoSEQ multiplex PCR assay. This immuneACCESS table, as held by TCRdb, lists in-frame sequences with V and J called but not all clones. Of the missing ones, under half trace to an unresolved V gene in checked studies; the others have no known cause. The sample table holds 350,000 to 400,000 clones, of which more than 75% were seen once. The top ten clonotypes cover almost 3% of the sample. Source material: PBMCs or T cells enriched from blood (not recorded which). These receptors were collected from a woman aged 30 to 39 who had recovered from COVID-19.

This chain uses TRBV19 with TRBJ2-3; TRBD2 agrees at 16 bases. Trimming removed 4 bases from V and 3 bases from J; junction bases left unmatched: 7. The CDR3 loop spans 18 amino acids. Germline V CDR1 and CDR2: LNHDA, SQIVND (reference sequence). CDR3 in DNA: TGTGCCAGTAGTACCCGGGGACTAGCGGGGGGGCCAACAGATACGCAGTATTTT. Protein sequence: CASSTRGLAGGPTDTQYF.

This chain connects TRBV7-8 to TRBJ2-1, with D possibly TRBD2 on 6 matching bases. This CDR3 spans 17 amino acids. Germline V gene sequence: CDR1 SGHVS, CDR2 FQNEAQ. The ends were cut back, 1 base at V and 7 bases at J, with 20 bases in the middle. CDR3 bases: TGTGCCAGCAGCTTAGGGCCGGTCGGGAGTTTAGCGAATGAGCAGTTCTTC. As protein: CASSLGPVGSLANEQFF. The full variable domain, completed using reference TRBV7-8 and TRBJ2-1, is GAGVSQSPRYKVAKRGQDVALRCDPISGHVSLFWYQQALGQGPEFLTYFQNEAQLDKSGLPSDRFFAERPEGSVSTLKIQRTQQEDSAVYLCASSLGPVGSLANEQFFGPGTRLTVL.

This chain uses TRBV18 with TRBJ2-2; 12 nucleotides match TRBD1. The CDR3 runs 15 residues. The V gene end was trimmed by 3 bases and the J gene end by 9 bases; junction bases not matched to a gene: 5. Germline values: CDR1 KGHSH, CDR2 LQKENI. In DNA, the CDR3 is TGTGCCAGCTCACCCGGGACAGGGGGCACGAGGGAGCTGTTTTTT. This encodes CASSPGTGGTRELFF.

V gene TRBV28 combines with J gene TRBJ2-7; possibly TRBD1 for D (6 bases). There are 14 residues in the CDR3. V was shortened by 4 bases and J by 2 bases, with 12 bases between the two germline ends. Germline V lookup: CDR1 MDHEN, CDR2 SYDVKM. As DNA, the CDR3 is TGTGCCAGCAGTTCTCCGACAGGAACCTACGAGCAGTACTTC. Amino acids: CASSSPTGTYEQYF.

V and J are TRBV7-9 and TRBJ2-5, with 7 bases that match TRBD2. Per the germline V gene, CDR1 is SEHNR and CDR2 is FQNEAQ (reference sequence). Trimming at V came to 6 bases and at J to 4 bases, leaving 14 bases not matched to a gene. This CDR3 comprises 16 residues. The DNA for the CDR3 is TGTGCCAGCAGTACTACAGCGGGGACGACCGCAGAGACCCAGTACTTC. Protein sequence: CASSTTAGTTAETQYF.

The chain recombines TRBV19 with TRBJ1-5; D may be TRBD1 (6 bases). Germline CDR1 is LNHDA and CDR2 is SQIVND (reference sequence). The CDR3 is 15 residues long. V was shortened by 4 bases and J by 6 bases, with 16 bases between the two germline ends. In DNA, the CDR3 is TGTGCCAGTAGTAGCCCAGGGGTATCGGGTCAGCCCCAGCATTTT. As protein: CASSSPGVSGQPQHF.

The V gene is TRBV27, the J gene TRBJ1-1; TRBD1 matches at 7 bases. Losses at the gene ends were 6 bases for V and 7 bases for J; bases not matched to a gene: 11. This CDR3 spans 14 amino acids. The germline V gene has CDR1 MNHEY and CDR2 SMNVEV (reference sequence). The CDR3 sequence: CASSFSTGESEAFF. The CDR3 coding sequence is TGTGCCAGCAGCTTTTCTACAGGGGAAAGTGAAGCTTTCTTT.

V is TRBV9 and J is TRBJ1-1, with D perhaps matching TRBD1 (6 bases). The CDR3 runs 13 residues. Germline V gene sequence: CDR1 SGDLS, CDR2 YYNGEE. V was shortened by 3 bases and J by 4 bases, with 10 bases between the two germline ends. The CDR3 sequence is CASSAPQGTEAFF. The CDR3 DNA reads as TGTGCCAGCAGCGCGCCACAGGGCACTGAAGCTTTCTTT.

V is TRBV28 and J is TRBJ2-3; possible D gene TRBD2, 7 bases. This CDR3 contains 16 residues. The V end lost 4 bases, the J end lost 0 bases, and 14 bases lay between the germline ends. The V gene's germline CDR1 is MDHEN and CDR2 SYDVKM. CDR3 in amino acids: CASSSPGGSSTDTQYF. The CDR3 region has the DNA TGTGCCAGCAGTTCCCCGGGGGGCTCTAGCACAGATACGCAGTATTTT.

This clone was picked up one time. The rearrangement joins TRBV12-5 to TRBJ1-6; D not resolved. The ends were cut back, 1 base at V and 8 bases at J, with 9 bases in the middle. The CDR3 runs to 14 residues. CDR1 is LGHNT, CDR2 FRNRAP, per germline. In DNA, the CDR3 is TGTGCTAGTGGTTTGGAAGGTACAGATTCACCCCTCCACTTT. Its protein is CASGLEGTDSPLHF.